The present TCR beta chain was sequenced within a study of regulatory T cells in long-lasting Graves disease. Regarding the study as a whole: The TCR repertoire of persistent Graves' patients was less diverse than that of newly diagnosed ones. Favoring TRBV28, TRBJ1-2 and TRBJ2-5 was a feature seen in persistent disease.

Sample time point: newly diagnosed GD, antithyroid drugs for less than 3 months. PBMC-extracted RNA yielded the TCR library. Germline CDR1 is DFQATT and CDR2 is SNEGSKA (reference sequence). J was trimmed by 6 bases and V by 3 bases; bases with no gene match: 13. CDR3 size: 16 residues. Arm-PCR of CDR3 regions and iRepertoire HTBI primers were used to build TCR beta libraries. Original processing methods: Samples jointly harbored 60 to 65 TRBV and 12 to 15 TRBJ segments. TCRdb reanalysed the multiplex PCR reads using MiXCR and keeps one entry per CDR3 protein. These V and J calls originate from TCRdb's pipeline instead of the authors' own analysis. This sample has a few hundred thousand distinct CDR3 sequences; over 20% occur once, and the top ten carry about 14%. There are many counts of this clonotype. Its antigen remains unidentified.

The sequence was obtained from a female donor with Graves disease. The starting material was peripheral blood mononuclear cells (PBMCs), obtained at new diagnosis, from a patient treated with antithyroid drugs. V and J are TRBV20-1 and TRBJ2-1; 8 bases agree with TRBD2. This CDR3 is CSARKSGGSIINEQFF. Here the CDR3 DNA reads TGCAGTGCTAGGAAGAGCGGGGGAAGTATTATCAATGAGCAGTTCTTC.